The 29 T cell receptor beta chains in this list originate from one sample, sequenced in a study of blood T cell repertoires in COVID-19. Libraries were prepared by immunoSEQ multiplex PCR; TCRdb keeps only in-frame clonotypes and omits some of them. Of 200,000 to 250,000 clones in the sample, roughly four fifths are singletons; the top ten hold approximately 5.6%. The sequencing sample was made of peripheral blood. Every receptor here comes from a woman aged 70 to 79 with COVID-19, enrolled during active disease.

The sample holds one count of this clone. CDR3 DNA sequence: TGTGCCAGCAGCGCTACAGGGGAGCAGCCCCAGCATTTT. This gives the protein CASSATGEQPQHF. The chain has TRBV9 and TRBJ1-5; 7 positions agree with TRBD1. CDR1 and CDR2 from the germline V gene are SGDLS and YYNGEE. CDR3 length: 13 amino acids. The V segment lost 3 bases and the J segment 7 bases; nucleotides outside the gene matches: 4.

The chain couples TRBV5-1 to TRBJ1-2, with D perhaps matching TRBD1 (6 bases). Trimming pared 2 bases from V and 6 bases from J, leaving 8 bases between. The CDR3 consists of 12 residues. Germline values: CDR1 SGHRS, CDR2 YFSETQ. The CDR3 coding sequence is TGCGCCAGCAGCTTCCCAGGGGATGGCTACACCTTC. Its protein is CASSFPGDGYTF.

CDR3 residues: CASSYSGTDGNTIYF. CDR3 bases: TGTGCCAGCAGTTACTCCGGGACAGACGGAAACACCATATATTTT. The genes are TRBV6-6 and TRBJ1-3; 7 bases match TRBD1. Germline V CDR1 and CDR2: MNHNY, SVGAGI (reference sequence). V was pared by 0 bases and J by 4 bases, with 3 bases of the junction left unmatched. The CDR3 has 15 residues.

V gene TRBV19 combines with J gene TRBJ1-1, with D tentatively TRBD1 (5 bases). The V end lost 4 bases, the J end lost 5 bases, and 8 bases lay between the germline ends. The CDR3 covers 12 residues. CDR1 and CDR2 (germline): LNHDA, SQIVND (reference sequence). The CDR3 loop reads CASSTRVTEAFF. The CDR3 DNA reads TGTGCCAGTAGTACCAGGGTAACTGAAGCTTTCTTT.

This chain joins TRBV19 and TRBJ2-7; TRBD2 aligns across 13 bases. V trimming: 10 bases; J trimming: 4 bases; junction bases outside the gene matches: 4. The CDR3 has 13 residues. Per germline, CDR1 LNHDA and CDR2 SQIVND (reference sequence). Here the CDR3 DNA reads TGTGCCACGGGGACTAGCGGGGAGTACGAGCAGTACTTC. It codes for CATGTSGEYEQYF.

The gene calls are TRBV5-1 and TRBJ2-7, with 10 nucleotides matching TRBD1. The junction had 11 bases not matched to a gene; V was cut back by 4 bases and J by 4 bases. The CDR3 sequence is 16 residues long. CDR1 is SGHRS and CDR2 is YFSETQ in the germline V gene. CDR3 DNA: TGCGCCAGCAGCCCCGGGGGGACAGGGGTAGGGTACGAGCAGTACTTC. Its protein is CASSPGGTGVGYEQYF.

V usage is TRBV4-1 and J usage is TRBJ1-2; 12 bases match TRBD1. Germline V gene data show CDR1 as MGHRA and CDR2 as YSYEKL. The CDR3 loop spans 19 amino acids. Trimming at V came to 4 bases and at J to 0 bases, leaving 12 bases not matched to a gene. DNA of the CDR3: TGCGCCAGCAGCCGGCTCATCGGGACAGGGGGCAGGGCTAACTATGGCTACACCTTC. Translation: CASSRLIGTGGRANYGYTF.

The chain carries TRBV7-9 and TRBJ2-7, with 7 bases fitting TRBD1. The ends lost 4 bases at V and 3 bases at J; junction bases unmatched: 6. The CDR3 totals 14 residues. The V gene's germline CDR1 is SEHNR and CDR2 FQNEAQ (reference sequence). CDR3: CASSSTGTVYEQYF. The CDR3 DNA sequence: TGTGCCAGCAGCTCAACTGGGACAGTCTACGAGCAGTACTTC.

This clone appeared a single time. The chain employs TRBV5-6 and TRBJ1-5; 7 bases are a match to TRBD1. Trimming removed 4 bases from V and 4 bases from J; junction bases left unmatched: 11. The CDR3 consists of 16 residues. CDR1 is SGHDT and CDR2 is YYEEEE in the germline V gene. The CDR3 DNA is TGTGCCAGCAGCCTCTACCTCTGGGGACAGAATCAGCCCCAGCATTTT. It encodes CASSLYLWGQNQPQHF.

V usage is TRBV28 and J usage is TRBJ1-2; TRBD1 agrees at 8 bases. Germline-derived CDR1 and CDR2 are MDHEN and SYDVKM. Trimming removed 0 bases from V and 7 bases from J; junction bases left unmatched: 4. The CDR3 has 14 amino acids. The CDR3 protein is CASSLWDRAGGYTF. CDR3 sequence (DNA): TGTGCCAGCAGTTTATGGGACAGGGCCGGTGGCTACACCTTC.

The rearrangement links TRBV28 to TRBJ1-1; possibly TRBD1 for D (6 bases). The CDR3 is 14 residues long. Trimming took off 6 bases at V and 6 bases at J, with 17 bases between the two ends. The V gene's germline CDR1 is MDHEN and CDR2 SYDVKM. The CDR3 spells CASSASGAQAEAFF. CDR3 DNA sequence: TGTGCCAGCAGCGCCTCAGGGGCTCAGGCTGAAGCTTTCTTT. Full variable domain (remainder filled in from reference TRBV28 and TRBJ1-1): DVKVTQSSRYLVKRTGEKVFLECVQDMDHENMFWYRQDPGLGLRLIYFSYDVKMKEKGDIPEGYSVSREKKERFSLILESASTNQTSMYLCASSASGAQAEAFFGQGTRLTVV.

The chain combines TRBV3-1 (or the pseudogene TRBV3-2) with TRBJ1-4; TRBD1 aligns across 8 bases. This CDR3 has 19 residues. In germline, CDR1 is LGHDT, CDR2 YNNKEL (reference sequence). The J segment lost 6 bases and the V segment lost 0 bases, leaving 15 bases of the junction unmatched. The CDR3 loop is CASSQDHIGQGAFHEKLFF. The CDR3 DNA follows: TGTGCCAGCAGCCAAGATCATATCGGGCAGGGGGCGTTTCATGAAAAACTGTTTTTT.

This CDR3 is CASVGGDHSGNTIYF. The CDR3 DNA reads as TGTGCCAGCGTGGGGGGGGACCACTCTGGAAACACCATATATTTT. The chain employs TRBV28 and TRBJ1-3; a possible D gene is TRBD1 (5 bases). The CDR3 spans 15 residues. The V end was cut by 8 bases, the J end by 0 bases, with 14 bases between. Looked up from germline, CDR1 is MDHEN and CDR2 is SYDVKM.

This clone was observed a few times. The chain carries TRBV24-1 and TRBJ2-4; TRBD2 might be the D (6 bases). This CDR3 comprises 13 residues. Trimming took 3 bases from V and 7 from J, leaving 9 bases between them. Germline CDR1 is KGHDR and CDR2 is SFDVKD. CDR3 nucleotides: TGTGCCACCAGTGATGTAGGAGGGAACATTCAGTACTTC. Translated: CATSDVGGNIQYF.

The rearrangement uses TRBV19 and TRBJ2-3; 7 bases match TRBD2. From germline, CDR1 is LNHDA and CDR2 SQIVND (reference sequence). V lost 10 bases, J lost 1 base, and 11 bases stayed unmatched. The CDR3 runs to 15 residues. CDR3 nucleotides: TGTGCCACCAAGAGCGGGATAGGTGGCACAGATACGCAGTATTTT. Translating gives CATKSGIGGTDTQYF.

The chain is built from TRBV6-2 or TRBV6-3 and TRBJ1-5, with D maybe TRBD1 (6 bases). Trimming left V 6 bases short and J 2 bases short, with 17 bases between. The CDR3 runs to 16 residues. Germline V lookup: CDR1 MNHEY, CDR2 SVGEGT. In DNA form, the CDR3 reads TGTGCCAGCAGCTCGCAGGGGAAACGGCGCAATCAGCCCCAGCATTTT. Its protein product is CASSSQGKRRNQPQHF.

The chain carries TRBV6-2 or TRBV6-3 and TRBJ2-1; D not certain. V was pared by 1 base and J by 10 bases, with 5 bases between. Germline-derived CDR1 and CDR2 are MNHEY and SVGEGT. The CDR3 totals 11 residues. CDR3 coding DNA: TGTGCCAGCAGTTACTTCCGGGAGCAGTTCTTC. This encodes CASSYFREQFF.

Here the CDR3 reads CASSAQLQGKNIQYF. Written as DNA, the CDR3 is TGTGCCAGCAGCGCTCAATTACAGGGCAAAAACATTCAGTACTTC. The V and J genes are TRBV11-2 and TRBJ2-4, with D perhaps TRBD1 (6 bases). CDR1 and CDR2 (germline): SGHAT, FQNNGV. CDR3 length equals 15 residues. V lost 5 bases to trimming and J lost 3 bases, with 14 bases between them.

The chain links TRBV7-9 to TRBJ1-2; D not resolved. Germline assignment: CDR1 SEHNR and CDR2 FQNEAQ (reference sequence). The length of the CDR3 is 14 residues. The V end was cut by 3 bases, the J end by 4 bases, with 12 bases between. The CDR3, as DNA: TGTGCCAGCAGCTTGAGGAATTTGGGCTATGGCTACACCTTC. This translates into CASSLRNLGYGYTF.

This clone was seen a single time. CDR3 coding DNA: TGTGCCAGCAGTTTGTGGGTGAGGGCTGAAGCTTTCTTT. Residues: CASSLWVRAEAFF. The rearrangement uses TRBV27 and TRBJ1-1, with unresolved D. V shed 3 bases and J shed 6 bases, with 11 bases lying between them. The CDR3 spans 13 residues. Germline V gene data show CDR1 as MNHEY and CDR2 as SMNVEV (reference sequence).

In this sample, this clone turned up once. J is TRBJ2-7 and V is TRBV18; 10 bases are a match to TRBD2. This CDR3 is 17 amino acids long. The ends lost 2 bases at V and 0 bases at J; junction bases unmatched: 7. Germline loops: CDR1 KGHSH, CDR2 LQKENI. The CDR3: CASSPLSSGSLSYEQYF. The CDR3 region has the DNA TGTGCCAGCTCACCATTATCTAGCGGGAGTCTCTCCTACGAGCAGTACTTC.

The chain links TRBV5-1 to TRBJ2-3; D possibly corresponds to TRBD1 (6 bases). CDR3 length: 14 residues. The germline V gene has CDR1 SGHRS and CDR2 YFSETQ. Between the trimmed V and J ends, which lost 4 bases and 6 bases, there was a span of 15 bases. The CDR3 DNA follows: TGCGCCAGCAGCGAGGTGGGGGCTGCGGATACGCAGTATTTT. This sequence encodes CASSEVGAADTQYF. The complete variable domain, with remaining parts taken from reference TRBV5-1 and TRBJ2-3, reads KAGVTQTPRYLIKTRGQQVTLSCSPISGHRSVSWYQQTPGQGLQFLFEYFSETQRNKGNFPGRFSGRQFSNSRSEMNVSTLELGDSALYLCASSEVGAADTQYFGPGTRLTVL.

CDR3 sequence: CASSPPGTGIGKAFF. In DNA form, the CDR3 reads TGTGCCAGCAGCCCCCCGGGGACAGGGATCGGCAAAGCTTTCTTT. The genes are TRBV9 and TRBJ1-1; 9 bases are a match to TRBD1. After removal of 4 bases from V and 9 bases from J, the junction contained 13 bases not matched to a gene. Looked up from germline, CDR1 is SGDLS and CDR2 is YYNGEE. This CDR3 region has 15 residues. The full variable domain, completed using reference TRBV9 and TRBJ1-1, is DSGVTQTPKHLITATGQRVTLRCSPRSGDLSVYWYQQSLDQGLQFLIQYYNGEERAKGNILERFSAQQFPDLHSELNLSSLELGDSALYFCASSPPGTGIGKAFFGQGTRLTVV.

The V gene is TRBV28, the J gene TRBJ1-3, with 10 bases identical to TRBD1. The CDR3 runs to 18 residues. Germline loops: CDR1 MDHEN, CDR2 SYDVKM. V was pared by 6 bases and J by 4 bases, with 15 bases of the junction left unmatched. The CDR3 DNA reads TGTGCCAGCAGGATCCGGGACAGGGGCCTTCTGTTCGGAAACACCATATATTTT. Protein product: CASRIRDRGLLFGNTIYF.

This chain links TRBV12-3 or TRBV12-4 with TRBJ1-1, with unresolved D. CDR3 length: 13 amino acids. V was shortened by 6 bases and J by 5 bases, with 13 bases between the two germline ends. CDR3 loop: CASSPPGRTEAFF. The CDR3 region has the DNA TGTGCCAGCAGCCCGCCTGGTCGGACTGAAGCTTTCTTT.

The rearrangement joins TRBV30 to TRBJ1-5, with 8 nucleotides matching TRBD1. The CDR3 has 16 residues. Losses at the gene ends were 3 bases for V and 8 bases for J; bases not matched to a gene: 15. CDR1 and CDR2 (germline): GTSNPN, SVGIG (reference sequence). In nucleotides, the CDR3 is TGTGCCTGGAGCCTTACCGGGACAGGTAGCTTCAAGCCCCAGCATTTT. It specifies CAWSLTGTGSFKPQHF.

The CDR3 nucleotides are TGTGCTTACTTGGTTGGAAACACCATATATTTT. This encodes CAYLVGNTIYF. The chain uses TRBV30 and TRBJ1-3; D is uncertain. The CDR3 contains 11 residues. From germline, CDR1 is GTSNPN and CDR2 SVGIG (reference sequence).

This chain links TRBV18 with TRBJ1-2, with 7 nucleotides matching TRBD1. Germline V gives CDR1 KGHSH, CDR2 LQKENI. The J segment lost 3 bases and the V segment lost 1 base, leaving 11 bases of the junction unmatched. CDR3 length: 17 amino acids. The CDR3 bases are TGTGCCAGCTCACCACGTGTAGGGACAGACACCCACTATGGCTACACCTTC. As protein: CASSPRVGTDTHYGYTF.

CDR3 coding DNA: TGCAGCGTTACAACAGGGGGGAACACTGAAGCTTTCTTT. Translated, it gives CSVTTGGNTEAFF. The rearrangement uses TRBV29-1 and TRBJ1-1; TRBD1 aligns across 8 bases. The CDR3 totals 13 residues. V dropped 5 bases and J dropped 1; count of bases not matched to a gene: 3. Looked up from germline, CDR1 is SQVTM and CDR2 is ANQGSEA.